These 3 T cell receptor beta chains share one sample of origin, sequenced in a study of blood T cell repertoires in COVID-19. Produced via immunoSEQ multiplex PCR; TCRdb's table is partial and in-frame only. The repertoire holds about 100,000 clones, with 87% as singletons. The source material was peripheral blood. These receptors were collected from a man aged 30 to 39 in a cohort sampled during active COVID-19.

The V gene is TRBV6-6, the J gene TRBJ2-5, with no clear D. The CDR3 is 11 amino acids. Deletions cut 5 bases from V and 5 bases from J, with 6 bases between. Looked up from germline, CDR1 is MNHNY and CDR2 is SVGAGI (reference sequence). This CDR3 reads CASSQRETQYF. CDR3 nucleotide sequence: TGTGCCAGCAGTCAGCGCGAGACCCAGTACTTC.

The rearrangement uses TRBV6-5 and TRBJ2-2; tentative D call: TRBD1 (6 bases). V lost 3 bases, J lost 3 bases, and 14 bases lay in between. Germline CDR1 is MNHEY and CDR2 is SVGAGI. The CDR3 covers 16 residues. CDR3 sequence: CASSYSWGPDTGELFF. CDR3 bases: TGTGCCAGCAGTTATAGTTGGGGGCCGGACACCGGGGAGCTGTTTTTT.

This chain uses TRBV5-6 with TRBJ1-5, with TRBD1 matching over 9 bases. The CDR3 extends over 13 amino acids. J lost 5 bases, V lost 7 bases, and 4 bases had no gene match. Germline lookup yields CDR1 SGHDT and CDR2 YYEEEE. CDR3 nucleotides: TGTGCCAGCTGCCGACAGGGGGATCAGCCCCAGCATTTT. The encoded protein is CASCRQGDQPQHF.